Listed here are 23 T cell receptor beta chains from one sample, sequenced in a study of blood T cell repertoires in COVID-19. This table comes from immunoSEQ multiplex PCR, and its TCRdb copy is limited to in-frame clones, with some not included. The sample consists of 200,000 to 250,000 clones, 75% to 85% of them appearing once. The sequencing input was peripheral blood. All receptors derive from a woman aged 80 or older with COVID-19, enrolled during active disease.

In its sample, this clone was seen once. The chain has TRBV5-1 and TRBJ2-7, with 12 bases lining up with TRBD1. CDR3 length: 14 amino acids. Germline CDR1 is SGHRS and CDR2 is YFSETQ. V lost 3 bases, J lost 5 bases, and 3 bases stayed unmatched. As DNA, the CDR3 is TGCGCCAGCAGCTGGGGGACAGGGGGCGACGAGCAGTACTTC. This gives the protein CASSWGTGGDEQYF.

The V call is TRBV7-2, the J call TRBJ1-4; 7 positions match TRBD1. CDR3 length: 15 amino acids. The trim removed 4 bases at V and 5 bases at J, leaving 7 bases unmatched. The germline gives CDR1 SGHTA, CDR2 FQGNSA. The CDR3 protein is CASSSHRGSNEKLFF. CDR3 nucleotide sequence: TGTGCCAGCAGCTCCCACAGGGGTTCAAATGAAAAACTGTTTTTT.

The CDR3 protein is CASSPWTQPLGEQFF. CDR3 nucleotide sequence: TGTGCCAGCAGTCCCTGGACTCAACCGCTGGGTGAGCAGTTCTTC. This rearrangement joins TRBV6-5 to TRBJ2-1; maybe TRBD2 (5 bases). V was trimmed by 5 bases and J by 9 bases, leaving 20 bases between them. In germline, CDR1 is MNHEY, CDR2 SVGAGI. There are 15 residues in the CDR3.

The CDR3 DNA sequence: TGTGCCAGCAGTCTTGACAGGAATCAGCCCCAGCATTTT. It yields the protein CASSLDRNQPQHF. V is TRBV2 and J is TRBJ1-5; D might be TRBD1 (6 bases). This CDR3 is built from 13 residues. V was shortened by 5 bases and J by 4 bases, with 9 bases between the two germline ends. Germline V gives CDR1 SNHLY, CDR2 FYNNEI.

The chain has TRBV2 and TRBJ2-7; D unclear. Germline lookup yields CDR1 SNHLY and CDR2 FYNNEI. The CDR3 spans 14 residues. Trimming stripped 5 bases from V and 7 bases from J, with 18 bases between. CDR3 bases: TGTGCCAGCAGTCCTCCCAGGCCCGTTCTAGAGCAGTACTTC. As protein: CASSPPRPVLEQYF.

The chain joins TRBV2 to TRBJ1-5; no clear D. Germline loops: CDR1 SNHLY, CDR2 FYNNEI. The CDR3 extends over 15 amino acids. V dropped 4 bases and J dropped 0 bases, with 10 bases sitting between them. CDR3 DNA sequence: TGTGCCAGCAGTGGAGTGATGAGTAGCAATCAGCCCCAGCATTTT. Encoded protein: CASSGVMSSNQPQHF.

This sequence joins TRBV7-8 and TRBJ1-2, with 7 nucleotides matching TRBD1. The CDR3 runs to 13 residues. Germline loops: CDR1 SGHVS, CDR2 FQNEAQ. The junction had 4 bases not matched to a gene; V was cut back by 5 bases and J by 4 bases. CDR3 amino acids: CASSQGDVYGYTF. The CDR3 DNA reads as TGTGCCAGCAGCCAGGGGGACGTCTATGGCTACACCTTC.

V and J are TRBV5-1 and TRBJ1-2; D perhaps matches TRBD1 (6 bases). The ends were cut back, 3 bases at V and 2 bases at J, with 14 bases in the middle. Germline values: CDR1 SGHRS, CDR2 YFSETQ. The CDR3 spans 15 residues. Here the CDR3 reads CASSSDRLLNYGYTF. The DNA of the CDR3 is TGCGCCAGCAGCTCGGACAGACTCCTAAACTATGGCTACACCTTC.

V and J are TRBV7-9 and TRBJ2-7; D call uncertain. Per the germline V gene, CDR1 is SEHNR and CDR2 is FQNEAQ (reference sequence). The CDR3 spans 12 residues. Trimming removed 5 bases from V and 3 bases from J, with 8 bases in between. CDR3 nucleotide sequence: TGTGCCAGCAGCCCGCCTAACTACGAGCAGTACTTC. This sequence encodes CASSPPNYEQYF.

This chain uses TRBV11-2 with TRBJ1-5, with D unresolved. The germline V gene has CDR1 SGHAT and CDR2 FQNNGV. CDR3 size: 12 residues. The V gene lost 3 bases and the J gene lost 9 bases, with 9 bases spanning the gap. The CDR3 is CASSFEAGPQHF. The DNA for the CDR3 is TGTGCCAGCAGCTTTGAGGCGGGGCCCCAGCATTTT. Drawing the rest from reference TRBV11-2 and TRBJ1-5, the complete variable domain is EAGVAQSPRYKIIEKRQSVAFWCNPISGHATLYWYQQILGQGPKLLIQFQNNGVVDDSQLPKDRFSAERLKGVDSTLKIQPAKLEDSAVYLCASSFEAGPQHFGDGTRLSIL.

This chain connects TRBV10-1 to TRBJ2-1, with 9 nucleotides matching TRBD2. The V segment lost 0 bases and the J segment 4 bases; nucleotides outside the gene matches: 1. CDR1 is WNHNN, CDR2 SYGVQD, per germline (reference sequence). CDR3 size: 15 residues. The CDR3 DNA is TGCGCCAGCAGTGAGTCGACTAGCGGTTACAATGAGCAGTTCTTC. Residues: CASSESTSGYNEQFF.

J is TRBJ1-1 and V is TRBV19, with D tentatively TRBD1 (5 bases). This CDR3 is built from 15 residues. The V gene lost 6 bases and the J gene lost 1 base, with 15 bases spanning the gap. The germline gives CDR1 LNHDA, CDR2 SQIVND (reference sequence). In nucleotides, the CDR3 is TGTGCCAGTAGCGCCAGACAGTACTCGAACACTGAAGCTTTCTTT. The encoded protein is CASSARQYSNTEAFF.

The J gene is TRBJ1-3, the V gene TRBV12-5; no clear D gene. Germline CDR1 is LGHNT and CDR2 is FRNRAP. V lost 8 bases and J 0 bases, leaving 14 bases between the germline ends. There are 15 residues in the CDR3. The DNA for the CDR3 is TGTGCTAGTCAGGTAGCGAGTTCCTCTGGAAACACCATATATTTT. It yields the protein CASQVASSSGNTIYF.

The sample holds one count of this clone. A junction end diverges from the germline sequence, so it may reflect a read error. The rearrangement joins TRBV30 to TRBJ1-1; no reliable D call. Germline loops: CDR1 GTSNPN, CDR2 SVGIG (reference sequence). The CDR3 contains 12 residues. The CDR3 reads CAWSVSGERPSF. In nucleotides, the CDR3 is TGTGCCTGGAGTGTATCTGGAGAACGCCCGAGCTTT.

The chain employs TRBV5-1 and TRBJ2-5; the match to TRBD1 covers 9 bases. This CDR3 spans 14 amino acids. Trimming took 4 bases from V and 5 from J; bases not matched to a gene: 6. CDR1 is SGHRS, CDR2 YFSETQ, per germline. The CDR3 region has the DNA TGCGCCAGCAGCACGACAGGGGGTGGGGAGACCCAGTACTTC. Translating it yields CASSTTGGGETQYF.

The chain couples TRBV6-6 to TRBJ1-6; 8 bases line up with TRBD1. Trimming at V came to 4 bases and at J to 10 bases, leaving 9 bases not matched to a gene. The CDR3 has 15 residues. Germline V lookup: CDR1 MNHNY, CDR2 SVGAGI (reference sequence). CDR3 sequence: CASSFSGGEGSPLHF. CDR3 bases: TGTGCCAGCAGTTTCTCAGGGGGCGAGGGATCACCCCTCCACTTT.

The chain employs TRBV30 and TRBJ1-1; D ambiguous. Germline CDR1 is GTSNPN and CDR2 is SVGIG (reference sequence). This CDR3 has 12 amino acids. V lost 2 bases and J 6 bases, leaving 10 bases between the germline ends. CDR3 region: CAWSTQRAEAFF. Written as DNA, the CDR3 is TGTGCCTGGAGTACCCAGCGGGCTGAAGCTTTCTTT.

The CDR3 here is CTSSPCSGNTIYF. CDR3 coding DNA: TGCACCAGCAGCCCCTGTTCTGGAAACACCATATATTTT. The chain couples TRBV1 to TRBJ1-3. TRBV1 is termed a pseudogene. This CDR3 is 13 amino acids long.

The chain carries TRBV3-1 (or the pseudogene TRBV3-2) and TRBJ2-5; TRBD2 matches 8 bases. The CDR3 contains 15 residues. In germline, CDR1 is LGHDT, CDR2 YNNKEL (reference sequence). J gave up 5 bases and V 0 bases, and 5 bases lay outside the gene matches. The CDR3 sequence is CASSQEERGRETQYF. The CDR3 DNA reads TGTGCCAGCAGCCAAGAGGAGCGGGGGAGGGAGACCCAGTACTTC.

The rearrangement uses TRBV18 and TRBJ2-7; TRBD1 matches 9 bases. With V trimmed by 0 bases and J by 7 bases, 4 bases remained unmatched. The CDR3 has 14 residues. Germline-derived CDR1 and CDR2 are KGHSH and LQKENI. Here the CDR3 DNA reads TGTGCCAGCTCACCACCACAGGGGGCTCGGGAGCAGTACTTC. Protein: CASSPPQGAREQYF.

The chain is built from TRBV7-3 and TRBJ2-2; the D gene is possibly TRBD1 (5 bases). Trimming removed 2 bases at V and 1 base at J, with 11 bases between. The germline V gene has CDR1 SGHTA and CDR2 FQGTGA. The CDR3 runs to 16 residues. The CDR3 protein is CASSLLSRGNTGELFF. The CDR3 DNA follows: TGTGCCAGCAGCTTATTGAGTAGGGGGAACACCGGGGAGCTGTTTTTT. The variable domain in full, completed from reference TRBV7-3 and TRBJ2-2, reads GAGVSQTPSNKVTEKGKYVELRCDPISGHTALYWYRQSLGQGPEFLIYFQGTGAADDSGLPNDRFFAVRPEGSVSTLKIQRTERGDSAVYLCASSLLSRGNTGELFFGEGSRLTVL.

This clone has just a few counts. The chain uses TRBV2 and TRBJ2-5; 12 bases agree with TRBD2. V trimming: 6 bases; J trimming: 4 bases; junction bases outside the gene matches: 9. The CDR3 loop spans 16 amino acids. In germline, CDR1 is SNHLY, CDR2 FYNNEI. The CDR3 nucleotides are TGTGCCAGCAGGGAAACACTAGCGGGGGGTTCAGAGACCCAGTACTTC. Its protein product is CASRETLAGGSETQYF. The variable domain in full, with the rest retrieved from reference TRBV2 and TRBJ2-5, is EPEVTQTPSHQVTQMGQEVILRCVPISNHLYFYWYRQILGQKVEFLVSFYNNEISEKSEIFDDQFSVERPDGSNFTLKIRSTKLEDSAMYFCASRETLAGGSETQYFGPGTRLLVL.

This clone was seen only once. The sample carries other DNA sequences with the same CDR3. V is TRBV5-1 and J is TRBJ1-2; D gene unclear. CDR1 is SGHRS and CDR2 is YFSETQ in the germline V gene. V was pared by 0 bases and J by 3 bases, with 6 bases between. The CDR3 spans 13 residues. The CDR3 sequence: CASSLDGDYGYTF. CDR3 bases: TGCGCCAGCAGCTTGGACGGAGACTATGGCTACACCTTC. Filled out from reference TRBV5-1 and TRBJ1-2, the complete variable domain reads KAGVTQTPRYLIKTRGQQVTLSCSPISGHRSVSWYQQTPGQGLQFLFEYFSETQRNKGNFPGRFSGRQFSNSRSEMNVSTLELGDSALYLCASSLDGDYGYTFGSGTRLTVV.